Below are 2 T cell receptor beta chains sequenced from a single sample in a study of T cell changes during pregnancy in multiple sclerosis. Sequencing was performed with immunoSEQ multiplex PCR; in TCRdb, only in-frame clones are kept and a portion is missing. This table has 65,000 to 85,000 clones, about 90% appearing once. The specimen comprised peripheral blood, sampled after pregnancy. The receptors come from a female donor in good health, enrolled as a control in a pregnancy study.

This sequence joins TRBV7-9 and TRBJ1-1; tentatively, D is TRBD1 (5 bases). With 5 bases removed from V and 2 bases from J, the gap between germline ends came to 9 bases. CDR3 length equals 13 residues. CDR1 SEHNR and CDR2 FQNEAQ come from the germline V gene (reference sequence). The DNA of the CDR3 is TGTGCCAGCAGCAAAGGGGTTAACACTGAAGCTTTCTTT. Protein sequence: CASSKGVNTEAFF. Together with reference TRBV7-9 and TRBJ1-1, the CDR3 gives the full variable domain: DTGVSQNPRHKITKRGQNVTFRCDPISEHNRLYWYRQTLGQGPEFLTYFQNEAQLEKSRLLSDRFSAERPKGSFSTLEIQRTEQGDSAMYLCASSKGVNTEAFFGQGTRLTVV.

The chain combines TRBV11-3 with TRBJ2-3, with TRBD2 matching over 12 bases. The CDR3 runs 17 residues. CDR1 and CDR2 (germline): SGHNT, YENEEA. V was clipped by 5 bases and J by 6 bases; unmatched bases: 12. CDR3 protein: CASSPLVTSGRGDTQYF. CDR3 bases: TGTGCCAGCAGCCCGCTCGTGACTAGCGGGAGAGGTGATACGCAGTATTTT.